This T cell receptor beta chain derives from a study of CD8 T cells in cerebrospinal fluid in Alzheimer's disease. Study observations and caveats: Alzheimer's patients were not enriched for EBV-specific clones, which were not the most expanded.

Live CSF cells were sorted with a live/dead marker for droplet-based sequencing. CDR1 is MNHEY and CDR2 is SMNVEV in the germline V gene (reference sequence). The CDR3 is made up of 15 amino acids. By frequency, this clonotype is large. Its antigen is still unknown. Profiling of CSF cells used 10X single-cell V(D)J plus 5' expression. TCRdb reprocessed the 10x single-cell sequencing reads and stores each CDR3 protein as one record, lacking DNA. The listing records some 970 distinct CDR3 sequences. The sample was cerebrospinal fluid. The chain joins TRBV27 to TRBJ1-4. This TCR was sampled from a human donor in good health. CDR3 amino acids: CASSLLPIGGEKLFF.